This record looks at one TCR beta chain sequence and its context. Per germline, CDR1 SGHTA and CDR2 FQGNSA. The germline V and J ends were trimmed by 3 bases and 8 bases, with 5 bases remaining between them. The CDR3 is 12 residues long. This specimen belongs to a study of T cells after somatic rescue of genetic block. TCRdb's table, derived via immunoSEQ multiplex PCR, lists solely in-frame clones and lacks some. The data contain roughly 58,000 clones, roughly 96% of them singletons. The gene calls are TRBV7-2 and TRBJ1-6; no reliable D call. This TCR was sampled from a child younger than two. The source material was peripheral blood mononuclear cells (PBMCs). CDR3 nucleotides: TGTGCCAGCAGCTTTGGCGATTCACCCCTCCACTTT. Its protein product is CASSFGDSPLHF.